The 5 T cell receptor beta chains reported below all come from one sample, sequenced in a study of blood T cell repertoires in COVID-19. The repertoire was sequenced with immunoSEQ multiplex PCR; TCRdb's copy has only in-frame clones and lacks some. The repertoire includes hundreds of thousands of clones, around 88% of them detected once, and over 6% sits in the top ten. Sequenced sample: PBMCs or T cells enriched from blood (not recorded which). Receptors originate from a woman aged 40 to 55 who had recovered from COVID-19.

This clone appeared a few times. CDR3 DNA: TGTGCCAGTAGTAGCGGGACTTCACTAGCCAAAAACATTCAGTACTTC. The encoded protein is CASSSGTSLAKNIQYF. The rearrangement joins TRBV19 to TRBJ2-4, with a weak D call TRBD2 (6 bases). From germline, CDR1 is LNHDA and CDR2 SQIVND (reference sequence). The CDR3 totals 16 residues. V shed 4 bases and J shed 0 bases, with 13 bases lying between them. The full variable domain, completed using reference TRBV19 and TRBJ2-4, is DGGITQSPKYLFRKEGQNVTLSCEQNLNHDAMYWYRQDPGQGLRLIYYSQIVNDFQKGDIAEGYSVSREKKESFPLTVTSAQKNPTAFYLCASSSGTSLAKNIQYFGAGTRLSVL.

V and J are TRBV24-1 and TRBJ2-1, with TRBD1 identical over 8 bases. With V trimmed by 3 bases and J by 4 bases, 4 bases remained unmatched. Germline V lookup: CDR1 KGHDR, CDR2 SFDVKD. This CDR3 region has 15 residues. This CDR3 is CATSDQQGAYNEQFF. For the CDR3, the DNA is TGTGCCACCAGTGATCAGCAGGGGGCTTACAATGAGCAGTTCTTC.

This chain uses TRBV15 with TRBJ1-4, with unresolved D. V lost 2 bases, J lost 3 bases, and 10 bases lay in between. Per germline, CDR1 LNHNV and CDR2 YYDKDF (reference sequence). The CDR3 covers 15 residues. The CDR3, as DNA: TGTGCCACCAGCAGACAATACGGGTCTAATGAAAAACTGTTTTTT. This translates into CATSRQYGSNEKLFF.

The V and J genes are TRBV28 and TRBJ1-1; 7 nucleotides match TRBD1. This CDR3 is built from 15 residues. V lost 4 bases and J lost 6; bases outside the gene matches: 11. Germline-derived CDR1 and CDR2 are MDHEN and SYDVKM. In DNA, the CDR3 is TGTGCCAGCAGTTCTCAGACAGGGCCAACCGCTGAAGCTTTCTTT. The encoded protein is CASSSQTGPTAEAFF.

This clone has just one count. V and J are TRBV3-1 (or the pseudogene TRBV3-2) and TRBJ2-2; 12 nucleotides agree with TRBD2. In germline, CDR1 is LGHDT, CDR2 YNNKEL (reference sequence). This CDR3 spans 16 amino acids. V was pared by 0 bases and J by 7 bases, with 3 bases of the junction left unmatched. The CDR3 bases are TGTGCCAGCAGCCAAGACCCTAGCGGGAGGGGCGGGGAGCTGTTTTTT. Amino acids: CASSQDPSGRGGELFF.